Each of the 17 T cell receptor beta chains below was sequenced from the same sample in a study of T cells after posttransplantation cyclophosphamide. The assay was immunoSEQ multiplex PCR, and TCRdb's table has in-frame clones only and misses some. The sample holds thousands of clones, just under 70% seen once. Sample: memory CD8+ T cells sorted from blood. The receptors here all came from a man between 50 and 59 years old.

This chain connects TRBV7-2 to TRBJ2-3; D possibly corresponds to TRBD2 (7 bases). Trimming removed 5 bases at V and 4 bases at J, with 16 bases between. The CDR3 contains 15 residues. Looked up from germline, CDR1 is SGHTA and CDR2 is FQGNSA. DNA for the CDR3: TGTGCCAGCAGCCCCTCGGGGGGCCAATCAGATACGCAGTATTTT. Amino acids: CASSPSGGQSDTQYF.

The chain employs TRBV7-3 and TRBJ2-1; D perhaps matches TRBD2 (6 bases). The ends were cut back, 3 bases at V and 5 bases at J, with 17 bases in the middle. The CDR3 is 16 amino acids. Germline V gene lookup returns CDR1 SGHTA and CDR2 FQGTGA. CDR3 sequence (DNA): TGTGCCAGCAGCTTTTCCCCGGGGACTTTCAACAATGAGCAGTTCTTC. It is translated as CASSFSPGTFNNEQFF.

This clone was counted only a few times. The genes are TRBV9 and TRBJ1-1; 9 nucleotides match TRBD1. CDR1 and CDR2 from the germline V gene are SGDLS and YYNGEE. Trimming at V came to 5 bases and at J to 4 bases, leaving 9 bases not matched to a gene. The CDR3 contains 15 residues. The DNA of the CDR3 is TGTGCCAGCAGTCGAACTCAGACAGGGGGCACTGAAGCTTTCTTT. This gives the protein CASSRTQTGGTEAFF. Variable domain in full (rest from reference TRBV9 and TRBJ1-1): DSGVTQTPKHLITATGQRVTLRCSPRSGDLSVYWYQQSLDQGLQFLIQYYNGEERAKGNILERFSAQQFPDLHSELNLSSLELGDSALYFCASSRTQTGGTEAFFGQGTRLTVV.

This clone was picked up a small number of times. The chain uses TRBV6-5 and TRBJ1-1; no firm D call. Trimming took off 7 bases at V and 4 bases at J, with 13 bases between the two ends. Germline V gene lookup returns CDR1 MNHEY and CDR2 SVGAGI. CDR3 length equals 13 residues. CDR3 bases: TGTGCCAGCAACCGGGATCTTGGCACTGAAGCTTTCTTT. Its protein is CASNRDLGTEAFF.

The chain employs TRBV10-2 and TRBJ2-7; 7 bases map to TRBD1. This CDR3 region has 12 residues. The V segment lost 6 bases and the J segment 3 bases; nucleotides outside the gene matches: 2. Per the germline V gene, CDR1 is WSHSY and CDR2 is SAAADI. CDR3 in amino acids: CASRGDSYEQYF. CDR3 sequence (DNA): TGCGCCAGCAGGGGGGACAGCTACGAGCAGTACTTC.

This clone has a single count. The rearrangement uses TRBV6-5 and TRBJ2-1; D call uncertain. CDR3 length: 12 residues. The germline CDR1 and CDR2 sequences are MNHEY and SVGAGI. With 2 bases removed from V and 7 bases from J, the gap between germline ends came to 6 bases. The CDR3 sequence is CASSYGLNEQFF. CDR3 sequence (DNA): TGTGCCAGCAGTTACGGCCTGAATGAGCAGTTCTTC.

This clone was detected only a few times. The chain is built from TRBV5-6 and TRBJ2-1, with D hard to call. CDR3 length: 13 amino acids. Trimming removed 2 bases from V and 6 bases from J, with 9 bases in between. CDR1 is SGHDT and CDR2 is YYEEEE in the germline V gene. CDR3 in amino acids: CASSLESINEQFF. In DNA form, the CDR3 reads TGTGCCAGCAGCTTAGAGTCCATCAATGAGCAGTTCTTC.

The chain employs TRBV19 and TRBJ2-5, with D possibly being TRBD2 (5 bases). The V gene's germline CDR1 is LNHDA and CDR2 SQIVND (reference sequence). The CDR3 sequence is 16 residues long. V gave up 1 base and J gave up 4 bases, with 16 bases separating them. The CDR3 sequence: CASSIGIPSNGETQYF. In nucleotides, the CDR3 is TGTGCCAGTAGTATAGGCATCCCTAGCAACGGAGAGACCCAGTACTTC.

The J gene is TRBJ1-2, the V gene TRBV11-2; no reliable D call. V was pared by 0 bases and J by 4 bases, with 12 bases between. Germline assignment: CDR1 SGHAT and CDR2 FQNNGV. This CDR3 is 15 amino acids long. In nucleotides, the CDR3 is TGTGCCAGCAGCTTAGAGGCTGCGGGGAGCTATGGCTACACCTTC. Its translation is CASSLEAAGSYGYTF.

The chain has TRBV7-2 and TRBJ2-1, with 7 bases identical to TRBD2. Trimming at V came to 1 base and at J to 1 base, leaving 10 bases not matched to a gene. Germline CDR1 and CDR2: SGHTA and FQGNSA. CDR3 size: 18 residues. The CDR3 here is CASSLDRAGLPSYNEQFF. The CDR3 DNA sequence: TGTGCCAGCAGCTTAGATCGGGCGGGACTACCTTCCTACAATGAGCAGTTCTTC.

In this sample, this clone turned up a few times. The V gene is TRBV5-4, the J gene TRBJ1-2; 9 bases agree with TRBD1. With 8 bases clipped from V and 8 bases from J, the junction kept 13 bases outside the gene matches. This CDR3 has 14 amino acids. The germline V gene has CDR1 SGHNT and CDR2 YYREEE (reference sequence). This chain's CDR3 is CASTAGTGYHGYTF. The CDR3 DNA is TGTGCCAGTACTGCCGGGACAGGGTATCACGGCTACACCTTC.

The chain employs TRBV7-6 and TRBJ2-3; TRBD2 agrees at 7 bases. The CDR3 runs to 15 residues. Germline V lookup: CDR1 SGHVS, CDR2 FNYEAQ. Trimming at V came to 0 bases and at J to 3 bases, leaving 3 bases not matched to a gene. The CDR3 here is CASSLAEAGTDTQYF. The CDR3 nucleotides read TGTGCCAGCAGCTTAGCGGAAGCGGGAACAGATACGCAGTATTTT. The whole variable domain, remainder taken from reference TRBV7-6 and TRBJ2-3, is GAGVSQSPRYKVTKRGQDVALRCDPISGHVSLYWYRQALGQGPEFLTYFNYEAQQDKSGLPNDRFSAERPEGSISTLTIQRTEQRDSAMYRCASSLAEAGTDTQYFGPGTRLTVL.

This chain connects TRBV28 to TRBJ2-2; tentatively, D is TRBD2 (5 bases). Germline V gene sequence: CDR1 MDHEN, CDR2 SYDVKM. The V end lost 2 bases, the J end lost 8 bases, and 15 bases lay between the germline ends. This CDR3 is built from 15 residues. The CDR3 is CASSLGRDPQGELFF. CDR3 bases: TGTGCCAGCAGTTTAGGACGGGATCCGCAAGGGGAGCTGTTTTTT. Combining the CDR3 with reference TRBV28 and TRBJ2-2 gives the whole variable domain DVKVTQSSRYLVKRTGEKVFLECVQDMDHENMFWYRQDPGLGLRLIYFSYDVKMKEKGDIPEGYSVSREKKERFSLILESASTNQTSMYLCASSLGRDPQGELFFGEGSRLTVL.

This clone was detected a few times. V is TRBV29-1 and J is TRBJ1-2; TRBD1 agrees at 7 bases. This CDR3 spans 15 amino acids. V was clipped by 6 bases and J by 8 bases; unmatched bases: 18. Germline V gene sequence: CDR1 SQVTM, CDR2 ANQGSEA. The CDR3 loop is CSVVPTRQGERGYTF. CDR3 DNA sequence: TGCAGCGTCGTACCTACAAGACAGGGAGAACGGGGCTACACCTTC.

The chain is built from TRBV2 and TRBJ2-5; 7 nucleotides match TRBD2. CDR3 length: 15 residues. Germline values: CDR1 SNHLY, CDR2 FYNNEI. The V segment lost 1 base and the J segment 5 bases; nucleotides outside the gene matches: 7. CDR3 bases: TGTGCCAGCAGTGAAGTCGGCGGGGGTTCGGAGACCCAGTACTTC. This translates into CASSEVGGGSETQYF. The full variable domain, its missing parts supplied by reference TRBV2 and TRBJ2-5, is EPEVTQTPSHQVTQMGQEVILRCVPISNHLYFYWYRQILGQKVEFLVSFYNNEISEKSEIFDDQFSVERPDGSNFTLKIRSTKLEDSAMYFCASSEVGGGSETQYFGPGTRLLVL.

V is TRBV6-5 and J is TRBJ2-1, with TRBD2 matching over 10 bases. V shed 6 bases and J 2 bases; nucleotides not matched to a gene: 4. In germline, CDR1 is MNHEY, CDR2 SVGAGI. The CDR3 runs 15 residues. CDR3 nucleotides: TGTGCCAGCAGGGTCCTAGCGGGAGCCTACAATGAGCAGTTCTTC. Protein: CASRVLAGAYNEQFF.

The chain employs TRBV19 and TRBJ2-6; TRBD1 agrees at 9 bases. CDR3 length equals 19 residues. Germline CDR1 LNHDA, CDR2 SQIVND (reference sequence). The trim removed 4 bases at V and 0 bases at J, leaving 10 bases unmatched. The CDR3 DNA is TGTGCCAGTAGTAGAGGATCACAGGGGGCGAGCTCTGGGGCCAACGTCCTGACTTTC. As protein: CASSRGSQGASSGANVLTF.